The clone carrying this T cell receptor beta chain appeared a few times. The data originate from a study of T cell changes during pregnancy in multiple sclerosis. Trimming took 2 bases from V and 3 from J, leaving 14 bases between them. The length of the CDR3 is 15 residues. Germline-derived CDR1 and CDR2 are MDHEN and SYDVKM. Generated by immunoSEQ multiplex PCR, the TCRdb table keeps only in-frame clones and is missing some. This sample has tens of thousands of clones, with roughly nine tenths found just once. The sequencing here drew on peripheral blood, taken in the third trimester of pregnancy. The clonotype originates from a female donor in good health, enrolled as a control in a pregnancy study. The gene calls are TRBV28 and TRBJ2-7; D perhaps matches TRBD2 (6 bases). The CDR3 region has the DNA TGTGCCAGCAGTTTAGGGAGGAGGAGTAGCTACGAGCAGTACTTC. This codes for CASSLGRRSSYEQYF.